One T cell receptor beta chain is described in this entry. The antigen is undetermined. The data were obtained in a study of cytomegalovirus exposure and HLA in healthy donors. General study findings and limits: A later analysis linked a missense variant in DCLRE1C to the trimming of TCR beta V and J genes. Reportedly, diagnosis of cytomegalovirus status by the classifier showed high specificity and sensitivity. By a later analysis, the bulk of CMV-associated TCR beta chains appeared HLA-restricted.

PCR was performed using 60 Vbeta and 13 Jbeta primers. Original data processing: Around 10 million shared chains were among tens of millions of unique TCR beta chains counted in a later analysis. This table comes from immunoSEQ multiplex PCR, and its TCRdb copy is limited to in-frame clones, with some not included. The DNA gave D and trimming, while V, J and clone size come from that table. The table lists about 140,000 clones, roughly 78% of them singletons. The CDR3 consists of 20 residues. The V gene end was trimmed by 4 bases and the J gene end by 0 bases; junction bases not matched to a gene: 13. Per the germline V gene, CDR1 is GTSNPN and CDR2 is SVGIG (reference sequence).

The TCR comes from a female donor in good health and CMV-seronegative. This sequence joins TRBV30 and TRBJ2-2, with 14 bases fitting TRBD2. The specimen was PBMCs. The CDR3 loop is CAWTPPHGLAGGPNTGELFF. CDR3 bases: TGTGCCTGGACCCCCCCCCACGGACTAGCGGGAGGTCCGAACACCGGGGAGCTGTTTTTT.